The present TCR beta chain was sequenced within a study of tumor and adjacent non-tumor tissue in lung cancer. Three rounds of nested PCR, following a modified ARM-PCR protocol, produced the TCRbeta library. MiXCR, applied by TCRdb to the multiplex PCR reads, yields one record per CDR3 protein. In the table there are about 120,000 distinct CDR3 sequences, roughly 84% of which are singletons. CDR3 length equals 12 residues. The germline V and J ends were trimmed by 6 bases and 4 bases, with 10 bases remaining between them. CDR1 and CDR2 (germline): SNHLY, FYNNEI. This sample's RNA came from whole unsorted tissue. This clonotype was recorded at least ten times. Antigen: not known. Study-level results: Tumor repertoires had a smaller top 100 clone share than normal lung.

This TCR was sampled from a man between 65 and 85 years old with non-small cell lung cancer. The sequencing input was lung tumor tissue. This chain connects TRBV2 to TRBJ2-7, with D maybe TRBD1 (5 bases). The CDR3 DNA reads TGTGCCAGCAGGACAGAGAGTTACGAGCAGTACTTC. It translates to CASRTESYEQYF. The full variable domain, its missing parts supplied by reference TRBV2 and TRBJ2-7, is EPEVTQTPSHQVTQMGQEVILRCVPISNHLYFYWYRQILGQKVEFLVSFYNNEISEKSEIFDDQFSVERPDGSNFTLKIRSTKLEDSAMYFCASRTESYEQYFGPGTRLTVT.